This TCR beta chain derives from a study of shared clonotypes between healthy human individuals. Researchers ran the assay at a deep level. Using immunoSEQ multiplex PCR, the repertoire was profiled, and TCRdb retains in-frame clones only, with some absent. Among around 700,000 clones, about 90% were seen once, and the ten largest hold approximately 24%. Selected positively for CCR7 and CD45RO-negative, naive CD8 cells excluded terminally differentiated effector memory CD45RA+ cells. Per germline, CDR1 MRHNA and CDR2 SNTAGT. The CDR3 totals 13 residues. Trimming left V 5 bases short and J 5 bases short, with 10 bases between.

Input material: naive CD8+ T cells sorted from blood. This chain links TRBV6-4 with TRBJ2-1, with a possible D match to TRBD2 (5 bases). This receptor was identified in a man in his thirties or forties in good health. CDR3 coding DNA: TGTGCCAGCAGTAGTACGAGGGACAATGAGCAGTTCTTC. Its protein is CASSSTRDNEQFF.